These T cell receptor beta chains were read from a single sample in a study of T cells in localized non-small cell lung cancer. Only in-frame clones appear in the TCRdb table, and some are missing; sequencing was by immunoSEQ multiplex PCR. The sample contains around 96,000 clones, roughly 88% of which appear only once. The sample here was PBMCs, taken before any cancer treatment. Receptor source: a woman aged 40 to 75 with stage II squamous cell lung carcinoma. Each CDR3 is given with its conserved first and last residue. A D gene is named only where the DNA matches it firmly.

V	D	J	CDR3	DNA
TRBV11-2	TRBD2	TRBJ2-7	CASSPRTSGGEQYF	TGTGCCAGCAGCCCCCGGACTAGCGGGGGGGAGCAGTACTTC
TRBV11-3	.	TRBJ1-5	CASSPEVWRLKGPQHF	TGTGCCAGCAGCCCAGAGGTATGGAGGCTCAAGGGGCCCCAGCATTTT
TRBV6-1	.	TRBJ1-4	CASIGPRLTNEKLFF	TGTGCCAGCATAGGTCCGCGGCTAACTAATGAAAAACTGTTTTTT
TRBV15	TRBD1	TRBJ1-4	CATSRDGTANEKLFF	TGTGCCACCAGCAGGGACGGGACAGCTAATGAAAAACTGTTTTTT
TRBV14	TRBD1	TRBJ2-5	CASSLFRGRGETQYF	TGTGCCAGCAGCTTGTTCAGGGGGCGCGGAGAGACCCAGTACTTC
TRBV5-1	TRBD1	TRBJ2-5	CASSVTGGDETQYF	TGCGCCAGCAGCGTGACAGGGGGTGACGAGACCCAGTACTTC
TRBV19	.	TRBJ1-2	CASSILRSGSGIYGYTF	TGTGCCAGTAGTATCTTACGGTCAGGGAGCGGGATCTATGGCTACACCTTC
TRBV15	.	TRBJ1-5	CATSREGRGNQPQHF	TGTGCCACCAGCAGAGAGGGCAGGGGAAATCAGCCCCAGCATTTT
TRBV6-6	TRBD1	TRBJ1-1	CASSLRDRGGTEAFF	TGTGCCAGCAGTTTAAGGGACAGGGGTGGGACTGAAGCTTTCTTT
TRBV5-1	.	TRBJ2-5	CASSLDGGSSRETQYF	TGCGCCAGCAGCTTGGACGGGGGATCTTCACGGGAGACCCAGTACTTC
TRBV19	TRBD1	TRBJ2-3	CASRDRGLYSTDTQYF	TGTGCCAGCCGGGACAGGGGACTATATAGCACAGATACGCAGTATTTT